This T cell receptor (beta chain) is drawn from a study of blood T cells in healthy people across ages. At the level of the study: The template switching approach captured approximately one barcoded beta molecule for every two T cells. General observations from the study: Higher diversity and more naive CD4+ cells were features of long-lived donors, compared to aged donors. Significant beta diversity loss was already apparent by age approximately 37, declining roughly linearly.

Together with a sample-barcoded 5' primer, a J-beta primer mix was included in a second PCR lasting about 7 to 12 cycles. TCRdb re-called the 5' RACE reads through MiXCR, storing one row per CDR3 protein. The sample lists more than 700,000 distinct CDR3 sequences, around half occurring once. Trimming pared 1 base from V and 0 bases from J, leaving 17 bases between. Germline-derived CDR1 and CDR2 are SGHRS and YFSETQ. The CDR3 is 19 residues long. In its sample, this clonotype was seen a few times. The antigen is unknown. The study drew donors from healthy Caucasian individuals in Russia aged about 6 to 95.

J is TRBJ2-6 and V is TRBV5-1; D may match TRBD1 or TRBD2 (5 bases each). The sample was blood. The sequence was collected from a man aged 80 or over in good health. The DNA of the CDR3 is TGCGCCAGCAGCTTGTGGGACGGATCACCTCCCTCTGGGGCCAACGTCCTGACTTTC. This gives the protein CASSLWDGSPPSGANVLTF.